What follows are 9 T cell receptor beta chains derived from one specimen sequenced in a study of OX40 agonist ivuxolimab in advanced cancers. TCRdb's table, derived via immunoSEQ multiplex PCR, lists solely in-frame clones and lacks some. Of 65,000 to 90,000 clones in the sample, about 85% were seen once. Sequencing used CD4+ or CD8+ T cells sorted from blood, obtained in a trial of the OX40 agonist ivuxolimab. These receptors came from an adult with an advanced solid tumor such as melanoma, head and neck, liver or kidney cancer.

V gene TRBV5-1 combines with J gene TRBJ2-7, with a possible D match to TRBD1 (6 bases). Germline values: CDR1 SGHRS, CDR2 YFSETQ. V was pared by 3 bases and J by 3 bases, with 10 bases between. The CDR3 totals 13 residues. The CDR3 spells CASSYRDNYEQYF. CDR3 DNA: TGCGCCAGCAGCTATAGGGACAACTACGAGCAGTACTTC.

The genes are TRBV7-2 and TRBJ1-1, with D unresolved. The V gene lost 6 bases and the J gene lost 2 bases, with 13 bases spanning the gap. Germline V CDR1 and CDR2: SGHTA, FQGNSA. The CDR3 covers 14 residues. The CDR3 DNA reads TGTGCCAGCAGTCTAAGGGCAGGTAACACTGAAGCTTTCTTT. Translating it yields CASSLRAGNTEAFF.

J is TRBJ2-3 and V is TRBV6-5; D gene uncertain. Germline values: CDR1 MNHEY, CDR2 SVGAGI. CDR3 length equals 15 residues. Trimming pared 2 bases from V and 0 bases from J, leaving 9 bases between. Here the CDR3 reads CASSYKQSSTDTQYF. As DNA, the CDR3 is TGTGCCAGCAGTTACAAACAATCTAGCACAGATACGCAGTATTTT.

V is TRBV14 and J is TRBJ1-2; no clear D gene. The CDR3 totals 13 residues. Germline CDR1 SGHDN, CDR2 FVKESK. V was clipped by 4 bases and J by 7 bases, with 13 bases between them. The chain's CDR3 is CASSRNLDRGYTF. CDR3 coding DNA: TGTGCCAGCAGCCGTAATCTGGACCGTGGCTACACCTTC.

The table lists this clone with a few counts. In nucleotides, the CDR3 is TGTGCCTGGAGTCCCCCTGGACAAAGCAATCAGCCCCAGCATTTT. This encodes CAWSPPGQSNQPQHF. The rearrangement uses TRBV30 and TRBJ1-5, with a possible D match to TRBD1 (5 bases). The germline V gene has CDR1 GTSNPN and CDR2 SVGIG (reference sequence). Trimming cost V 2 bases and J 1 base, with 12 bases left between them. The CDR3 consists of 15 residues.

The rearrangement links TRBV5-4 to TRBJ2-2; the match to TRBD1 covers 9 bases. The CDR3 is 17 amino acids. The V segment lost 7 bases and the J segment 0 bases; nucleotides outside the gene matches: 10. The germline gives CDR1 SGHNT, CDR2 YYREEE (reference sequence). Here the CDR3 reads CASFAGTGMPNTGELFF. Written as DNA, the CDR3 is TGTGCCAGCTTTGCGGGGACAGGGATGCCGAACACCGGGGAGCTGTTTTTT.

The genes are TRBV5-4 and TRBJ2-1; TRBD2 matches at 9 bases. V dropped 5 bases and J dropped 4; count of bases not matched to a gene: 7. Per germline, CDR1 SGHNT and CDR2 YYREEE (reference sequence). The CDR3 is 15 residues long. This CDR3 is CASRSSSGTYNEQFF. CDR3 bases: TGTGCCAGCAGATCGTCTAGCGGGACTTACAATGAGCAGTTCTTC.

DNA for the CDR3: TGCGCCAGCAGCTGGAGAGGGACAGGGTTAATCTCAGTGTCTGAAGCTTTCTTT. It codes for CASSWRGTGLISVSEAFF. The V gene is TRBV5-1, the J gene TRBJ1-1; TRBD1 aligns across 9 bases. V shed 3 bases, J shed 6 bases, and the junction held 18 bases outside the gene matches. Germline values: CDR1 SGHRS, CDR2 YFSETQ. The CDR3 runs to 18 residues.

J is TRBJ2-7 and V is TRBV20-1; D is undetermined. Trimming left V 5 bases short and J 6 bases short, with 11 bases between. The CDR3 totals 11 residues. Germline loops: CDR1 DFQATT, CDR2 SNEGSKA (reference sequence). CDR3 protein: CSAALAGEQYF. The CDR3 coding sequence is TGCAGTGCTGCCCTCGCCGGCGAGCAGTACTTC.